A single sample gave rise to the 24 T cell receptor beta chains below, sequenced in a study of blood T cell repertoires in COVID-19. Sequencing was performed with immunoSEQ multiplex PCR; in TCRdb, only in-frame clones are kept and a portion is missing. The sample consists of nearly 350,000 clones, approximately 87% of them appearing once. The material sequenced was peripheral blood. Every receptor here comes from a woman between 45 and 60 years old with COVID-19, enrolled during active disease.

The genes are TRBV6-6 and TRBJ2-7; 12 nucleotides match TRBD2. CDR3 length: 14 amino acids. The V segment lost 6 bases and the J segment 3 bases; nucleotides outside the gene matches: 3. Germline lookup yields CDR1 MNHNY and CDR2 SVGAGI (reference sequence). The CDR3 DNA reads TGTGCCAGCAGCCTACTAGCGGGAGGCTACGAGCAGTACTTC. It encodes CASSLLAGGYEQYF.

V is TRBV30 and J is TRBJ2-1; TRBD2 aligns across 9 bases. V was pared by 3 bases and J by 1 base, with 10 bases of the junction left unmatched. Germline V gene lookup returns CDR1 GTSNPN and CDR2 SVGIG (reference sequence). The CDR3 length is 17 residues. DNA for the CDR3: TGTGCCTGGAGGACGGCTAGCGGGATCGGGTCCTACAATGAGCAGTTCTTC. Its translation: CAWRTASGIGSYNEQFF.

This chain connects TRBV6-6 to TRBJ2-2; TRBD2 aligns across 13 bases. There are 17 residues in the CDR3. The germline V gene has CDR1 MNHNY and CDR2 SVGAGI (reference sequence). Trimming took 5 bases from V and 4 from J; bases not matched to a gene: 7. CDR3 loop: CASSLTGLAGLTGELFF. The CDR3, as DNA: TGTGCCAGCAGTCTTACGGGACTAGCGGGGCTCACCGGGGAGCTGTTTTTT.

A note on this clone: An end of the junction differs from the germline gene, which may be a read error. The CDR3 sequence: CAWEMGTGASNEQYF. CDR3 in DNA: TGTGCCTGGGAAATGGGGACAGGGGCCTCCAACGAGCAGTACTTC. This chain connects TRBV30 to TRBJ2-7; 10 bases are shared with TRBD1. Germline lookup yields CDR1 GTSNPN and CDR2 SVGIG (reference sequence). The CDR3 contains 15 residues.

This sequence joins TRBV29-1 and TRBJ2-7, with D tentatively TRBD2 (6 bases). Trimming took 4 bases from V and 0 from J, leaving 19 bases between them. Germline V CDR1 and CDR2: SQVTM, ANQGSEA. This CDR3 has 16 amino acids. The CDR3, as DNA: TGCAGCGTTGGGGGAGGACAACCTCTCGTCTCCTACGAGCAGTACTTC. Translating it yields CSVGGGQPLVSYEQYF.

V is TRBV10-3 and J is TRBJ2-3; D not certain. The germline V gene has CDR1 ENHRY and CDR2 SYGVKD. V lost 8 bases and J lost 2, with 5 bases in between. The CDR3 has 11 residues. In nucleotides, the CDR3 is TGTGCCATCGGGCACACAGATACGCAGTATTTT. It specifies CAIGHTDTQYF.

The chain carries TRBV10-2 and TRBJ2-2, with unresolved D. Deletions cut 0 bases from V and 0 bases from J, with 14 bases between. The CDR3 extends over 18 amino acids. CDR1 WSHSY and CDR2 SAAADI come from the germline V gene. CDR3 nucleotide sequence: TGCGCCAGCAGTGAGTCGATCTTCACAAGTTCGAACACCGGGGAGCTGTTTTTT. This codes for CASSESIFTSSNTGELFF.

The chain recombines TRBV28 with TRBJ2-1; 7 bases fit TRBD1. The ends lost 2 bases at V and 6 bases at J; junction bases unmatched: 4. Germline CDR1 MDHEN, CDR2 SYDVKM. The CDR3 consists of 14 residues. The CDR3 nucleotides are TGTGCCAGCAGTTTAGACCGGGACAGCAATGAGCAGTTCTTC. Translation: CASSLDRDSNEQFF.

This clone was recorded once. The gene calls are TRBV7-9 and TRBJ1-2; 8 positions match TRBD1. This CDR3 has 15 amino acids. J gave up 7 bases and V 6 bases, and 13 bases lay outside the gene matches. Germline assignment: CDR1 SEHNR and CDR2 FQNEAQ (reference sequence). CDR3 amino acids: CASRGEAGGLIGYTF. The CDR3 DNA reads as TGTGCCAGCAGGGGGGAGGCAGGGGGCTTGATTGGCTACACCTTC.

The chain recombines TRBV4-1 with TRBJ2-3, with a weak D call TRBD2 (5 bases). The germline V gene has CDR1 MGHRA and CDR2 YSYEKL. The CDR3 has 19 residues. The germline V and J ends were trimmed by 4 bases and 8 bases, with 31 bases remaining between them. The CDR3 loop reads CASSPQTPAGIRHWGTQYF. CDR3 nucleotide sequence: TGCGCCAGCAGCCCTCAAACTCCCGCCGGGATCCGCCACTGGGGTACGCAGTATTTT.

In DNA form, the CDR3 reads TGCGCCAGCAGCCTAGGGACAGGGTGGAGCAATCAGCCCCAGCATTTT. It codes for CASSLGTGWSNQPQHF. This sequence joins TRBV5-1 and TRBJ1-5, with 9 bases matching TRBD1. Trimming cost V 4 bases and J 1 base; bases outside gene matches: 6. CDR3 size: 16 residues. Germline V CDR1 and CDR2: SGHRS, YFSETQ.

V usage is TRBV9 and J usage is TRBJ2-4, with D tentatively TRBD1 (6 bases). V was clipped by 0 bases and J by 7 bases, with 17 bases between them. CDR1 and CDR2 from the germline V gene are SGDLS and YYNGEE. The length of the CDR3 is 16 residues. Here the CDR3 reads CASSVEGGLMDNIQYF. Here the CDR3 DNA reads TGTGCCAGCAGCGTAGAAGGGGGATTAATGGACAACATTCAGTACTTC.

The rearrangement links TRBV2 to TRBJ1-2, with TRBD1 as a possible D gene (6 bases). V lost 0 bases and J 6 bases, leaving 26 bases between the germline ends. CDR1 is SNHLY, CDR2 FYNNEI, per germline. This CDR3 is 19 amino acids long. The CDR3 spells CASSEALYGQLTDLNGYTF. The CDR3 DNA reads TGTGCCAGCAGTGAAGCCTTGTATGGACAGCTCACCGATTTGAATGGCTACACCTTC. Full variable domain (outside the CDR3, taken from reference TRBV2 and TRBJ1-2): EPEVTQTPSHQVTQMGQEVILRCVPISNHLYFYWYRQILGQKVEFLVSFYNNEISEKSEIFDDQFSVERPDGSNFTLKIRSTKLEDSAMYFCASSEALYGQLTDLNGYTFGSGTRLTVV.

This chain connects TRBV18 to TRBJ2-7; 11 bases match TRBD1. The CDR3 loop spans 14 amino acids. The germline V gene has CDR1 KGHSH and CDR2 LQKENI. Trimming at V came to 3 bases and at J to 6 bases, leaving 4 bases not matched to a gene. CDR3 region: CASSPGQGGLEQYF. CDR3 DNA sequence: TGTGCCAGCTCACCGGGACAGGGGGGTCTCGAGCAGTACTTC.

This chain uses TRBV6-2 or TRBV6-3 with TRBJ1-1; 10 bases are shared with TRBD1. This CDR3 is 17 amino acids long. The ends lost 0 bases at V and 1 base at J; junction bases unmatched: 5. Germline CDR1 and CDR2: MNHEY and SVGEGT. Here the CDR3 DNA reads TGTGCCAGCAGTTACTCCTCCTGGGACAGGGGGAACACTGAAGCTTTCTTT. This translates into CASSYSSWDRGNTEAFF.

The CDR3 here is CASSLFDTGTGMNTEAFF. CDR3 sequence (DNA): TGTGCCAGCAGTTTATTCGATACCGGGACAGGGATGAACACTGAAGCTTTCTTT. The rearrangement joins TRBV28 to TRBJ1-1, with 9 bases that match TRBD1. The trim removed 1 base at V and 0 bases at J, leaving 9 bases unmatched. The CDR3 length is 18 residues. Germline CDR1 and CDR2: MDHEN and SYDVKM.

The chain links TRBV11-2 to TRBJ2-1; 11 bases map to TRBD2. The CDR3 loop spans 17 amino acids. V shed 2 bases and J 7 bases; nucleotides not matched to a gene: 10. Germline loops: CDR1 SGHAT, CDR2 FQNNGV. The CDR3 reads CASSLTFLASGRNEQFF. The CDR3, as DNA: TGTGCCAGCAGCTTAACTTTCTTGGCTAGCGGGAGGAATGAGCAGTTCTTC.

This chain uses TRBV7-9 with TRBJ2-1; unclear D gene. The V gene lost 3 bases and the J gene lost 3 bases, with 9 bases spanning the gap. This CDR3 has 14 residues. Germline assignment: CDR1 SEHNR and CDR2 FQNEAQ (reference sequence). CDR3 nucleotide sequence: TGTGCCAGCAGCTTGTTTCTAGACTACAATGAGCAGTTCTTC. Protein: CASSLFLDYNEQFF.

The V call is TRBV10-3, the J call TRBJ1-1, with D hard to call. The CDR3 is made up of 13 amino acids. Germline loops: CDR1 ENHRY, CDR2 SYGVKD. V dropped 6 bases and J dropped 1 base, with 9 bases sitting between them. The CDR3 here is CAIRSTENTEAFF. The DNA of the CDR3 is TGTGCCATCAGGAGTACAGAGAACACTGAAGCTTTCTTT.

The rearrangement uses TRBV10-3 and TRBJ1-1, with D uncertain. This CDR3 region has 13 residues. The V and J ends lost 7 bases and 3 bases respectively, with 12 bases between them. Germline loops: CDR1 ENHRY, CDR2 SYGVKD. CDR3 nucleotide sequence: TGTGCCATCAAACCAACGGTAGACACTGAAGCTTTCTTT. This codes for CAIKPTVDTEAFF.

The rearrangement links TRBV12-5 to TRBJ1-2; D perhaps matches TRBD1 (6 bases). Looked up from germline, CDR1 is LGHNT and CDR2 is FRNRAP. The germline V and J ends were trimmed by 1 base and 8 bases, with 20 bases remaining between them. The CDR3 is 16 residues long. The CDR3 bases are TGTGCTAGTGGTTTGGAACACCCGGGGGGCCTCAGGGGCTACACCTTC. This encodes CASGLEHPGGLRGYTF. Full variable domain (remainder filled in from reference TRBV12-5 and TRBJ1-2): DARVTQTPRHKVTEMGQEVTMRCQPILGHNTVFWYRQTMMQGLELLAYFRNRAPLDDSGMPKDRFSAEMPDATLATLKIQPSEPRDSAVYFCASGLEHPGGLRGYTFGSGTRLTVV.

The chain is built from TRBV15 and TRBJ1-4; no clear D. The CDR3 is 13 amino acids. V was shortened by 1 base and J by 8 bases, with 8 bases between the two germline ends. Germline CDR1 reads LNHNV; CDR2 reads YYDKDF (reference sequence). The CDR3 region is CATSRVPGEKLFF. The DNA for the CDR3 is TGTGCCACCAGCAGAGTTCCGGGGGAAAAACTGTTTTTT.

The chain employs TRBV7-2 and TRBJ2-3; the match to TRBD1 covers 10 bases. V lost 6 bases, J lost 2 bases, and 5 bases stayed unmatched. Germline values: CDR1 SGHTA, CDR2 FQGNSA. The CDR3 has 15 amino acids. CDR3 DNA sequence: TGTGCCAGCAGTCAGGACAGGGGGACCACAGATACGCAGTATTTT. Its translation is CASSQDRGTTDTQYF. Filled out from reference TRBV7-2 and TRBJ2-3, the complete variable domain reads GAGVSQSPSNKVTEKGKDVELRCDPISGHTALYWYRQSLGQGLEFLIYFQGNSAPDKSGLPSDRFSAERTGGSVSTLTIQRTQQEDSAVYLCASSQDRGTTDTQYFGPGTRLTVL.

This sequence joins TRBV5-1 and TRBJ1-1, with TRBD1 as a possible D gene (5 bases). Trimming left V 3 bases short and J 0 bases short, with 12 bases between. Looked up from germline, CDR1 is SGHRS and CDR2 is YFSETQ. The CDR3 is made up of 15 amino acids. CDR3 sequence reads: CASSWTTGVNTEAFF. In DNA, the CDR3 is TGCGCCAGCAGCTGGACAACTGGAGTGAACACTGAAGCTTTCTTT.